What follows are 28 T cell receptor beta chains derived from one specimen sequenced in a study of graft-versus-host responses after intestinal transplantation. These receptors' targets are unknown. Generated by immunoSEQ multiplex PCR, the TCRdb table keeps only in-frame clones and is missing some. The table lists more than 70,000 clones, about nine tenths of them singletons. Sequenced material: unstimulated CD4+ T cells sorted from spleen or lymph node cells, taken before intestinal transplant. The receptors shown here come from a human donor who received an intestinal transplant.

V and J are TRBV7-2 and TRBJ1-5, with D possibly being TRBD1 (5 bases). The CDR3 runs to 14 residues. Germline CDR1 is SGHTA and CDR2 is FQGNSA. Trimming removed 5 bases at V and 1 base at J, with 9 bases between. CDR3 loop: CASSPGPSNQPQHF. As DNA, the CDR3 is TGTGCCAGCAGCCCAGGGCCGAGCAATCAGCCCCAGCATTTT.

The chain joins TRBV5-1 to TRBJ2-7; TRBD1 matches 7 bases. CDR3 length: 14 amino acids. V shed 4 bases, J shed 4 bases, and the junction held 8 bases outside the gene matches. The germline CDR1 and CDR2 sequences are SGHRS and YFSETQ. The CDR3 region has the DNA TGCGCCAGCAGCGACCAAGCAGGGGGTTACGAGCAGTACTTC. This encodes CASSDQAGGYEQYF.

This clone was picked up a small number of times. The V gene is TRBV9, the J gene TRBJ2-5; a weak D match, TRBD1 (6 bases). The CDR3 is 14 amino acids. Trimming shortened V by 3 bases and J by 1 base, and 10 bases separated the two germline ends. Germline CDR1 is SGDLS and CDR2 is YYNGEE. This chain's CDR3 is CASSATGIQETQYF. In DNA form, the CDR3 reads TGTGCCAGCAGCGCCACAGGGATCCAAGAGACCCAGTACTTC.

The gene calls are TRBV6-5 and TRBJ2-5, with D possibly matching TRBD2 (5 bases). In germline, CDR1 is MNHEY, CDR2 SVGAGI. The CDR3 extends over 14 amino acids. V lost 6 bases and J 4 bases, leaving 15 bases between the germline ends. CDR3 DNA sequence: TGTGCCAGCAGCCAACTAGTGACGGGAGAGACCCAGTACTTC. Translation: CASSQLVTGETQYF.

V gene TRBV15 combines with J gene TRBJ1-5; D is ambiguous. Germline lookup yields CDR1 LNHNV and CDR2 YYDKDF (reference sequence). The V end lost 0 bases, the J end lost 1 base, and 16 bases lay between the germline ends. This CDR3 is built from 18 residues. As DNA, the CDR3 is TGTGCCACCAGCAGAGATGACGGGCGCGGGATCAGCAATCAGCCCCAGCATTTT. This encodes CATSRDDGRGISNQPQHF.

The chain has TRBV6-5 and TRBJ1-1; maybe TRBD1 (6 bases). CDR3 length equals 16 residues. Germline assignment: CDR1 MNHEY and CDR2 SVGAGI. Trimming removed 2 bases from V and 1 base from J, with 14 bases in between. DNA for the CDR3: TGTGCCAGCAGTTACGAGTATGGGGGCCGGAACACTGAAGCTTTCTTT. Translating it yields CASSYEYGGRNTEAFF.

This chain links TRBV6-5 with TRBJ2-3, with D possibly TRBD1 on 6 matching bases. Trimming removed 0 bases at V and 8 bases at J, with 15 bases between. The CDR3 extends over 15 amino acids. Germline CDR1 and CDR2: MNHEY and SVGAGI. The CDR3 sequence is CASSYSARGKGTQYF. In nucleotides, the CDR3 is TGTGCCAGCAGTTACTCGGCTAGGGGGAAGGGTACGCAGTATTTT.

This sequence joins TRBV5-1 and TRBJ1-2; D possibly corresponds to TRBD1 (5 bases). Deletions cut 4 bases from V and 7 bases from J, with 14 bases between. CDR3 length: 13 residues. The germline V gene encodes CDR1 SGHRS and CDR2 YFSETQ. This CDR3 reads CASSPIGGSGYTF. The DNA of the CDR3 is TGCGCCAGCAGCCCTATTGGGGGGTCTGGCTACACCTTC.

The rearrangement links TRBV10-3 to TRBJ1-1; possible D gene TRBD1, 5 bases. Germline V gene data show CDR1 as ENHRY and CDR2 as SYGVKD. Between the trimmed V and J ends, which lost 3 bases and 4 bases, there was a span of 6 bases. This CDR3 has 12 residues. The CDR3 DNA follows: TGTGCCATCAGTGACGACAGCACTGAAGCTTTCTTT. It is translated as CAISDDSTEAFF.

This chain links TRBV6-5 with TRBJ1-5; D uncertain. The V gene's germline CDR1 is MNHEY and CDR2 SVGAGI. The CDR3 covers 13 residues. Trimming removed 6 bases from V and 5 bases from J, with 11 bases in between. The CDR3 spells CASRELGYQPQHF. The CDR3 nucleotides are TGTGCCAGCAGGGAGCTCGGATATCAGCCCCAGCATTTT.

This chain uses TRBV11-3 with TRBJ1-3; no definite D call. Trimming stripped 6 bases from V and 0 bases from J, with 9 bases between. This CDR3 region has 14 residues. The germline gives CDR1 SGHNT, CDR2 YENEEA. CDR3 DNA: TGTGCCAGCAGTGACACTGTCTCTGGAAACACCATATATTTT. Encoded protein: CASSDTVSGNTIYF.

The rearrangement uses TRBV2 and TRBJ2-2; 7 bases fit TRBD2. After removal of 6 bases from V and 0 bases from J, the junction contained 4 bases not matched to a gene. Per the germline V gene, CDR1 is SNHLY and CDR2 is FYNNEI. CDR3 length: 15 residues. Here the CDR3 reads CASRTLAANTGELFF. CDR3 bases: TGTGCCAGCAGAACCCTAGCGGCGAACACCGGGGAGCTGTTTTTT.

The J gene is TRBJ1-6, the V gene TRBV2; TRBD1 might be the D (6 bases). From germline, CDR1 is SNHLY and CDR2 FYNNEI. Trimming left V 3 bases short and J 6 bases short, with 9 bases between. The CDR3 is 14 amino acids. The CDR3 sequence is CASSDEQGNSPLHF. For the CDR3, the DNA is TGTGCCAGCAGTGACGAACAGGGTAATTCACCCCTCCACTTT.

The chain is built from TRBV5-4 and TRBJ2-5, with 8 bases lining up with TRBD1. CDR1 and CDR2 (germline): SGHNT, YYREEE (reference sequence). V dropped 4 bases and J dropped 7; count of bases not matched to a gene: 9. The CDR3 is 14 amino acids. CDR3 protein: CASSAGQGEWTQYF. CDR3 in DNA: TGTGCCAGCAGCGCAGGACAGGGTGAGTGGACCCAGTACTTC.

V usage is TRBV6-1 and J usage is TRBJ2-7; perhaps TRBD1 as D (5 bases). Germline lookup yields CDR1 MNHNS and CDR2 SASEGT. The CDR3 is made up of 11 amino acids. Trimming removed 11 bases at V and 0 bases at J, with 8 bases between. The chain's CDR3 is CAHRSSYEQYF. The CDR3 region has the DNA TGTGCCCACAGGAGCTCCTACGAGCAGTACTTC.

The chain uses TRBV27 and TRBJ1-1; TRBD1 agrees at 7 bases. Losses at the gene ends were 2 bases for V and 0 bases for J; bases not matched to a gene: 12. The CDR3 is made up of 18 amino acids. Germline V gene data show CDR1 as MNHEY and CDR2 as SMNVEV (reference sequence). CDR3 coding DNA: TGTGCCAGCAGTTTAGTAGGGGGCGGGAGGGGGATGAACACTGAAGCTTTCTTT. This translates into CASSLVGGGRGMNTEAFF.

V is TRBV25-1 and J is TRBJ2-4; D gene uncertain. Germline assignment: CDR1 MGHDK and CDR2 SYGVNS. Trimming took off 6 bases at V and 5 bases at J, with 8 bases between the two ends. The CDR3 contains 12 residues. CDR3 loop: CASRGGQNIQYF. The DNA for the CDR3 is TGTGCCAGCAGAGGTGGGCAAAACATTCAGTACTTC.

This sequence joins TRBV2 and TRBJ2-1; 9 bases are a match to TRBD2. The length of the CDR3 is 16 residues. The germline gives CDR1 SNHLY, CDR2 FYNNEI. J gave up 4 bases and V 7 bases, and 11 bases lay outside the gene matches. The CDR3 DNA is TGTGCCAGCACAAAACTGATAGCGGGGGTTTACAATGAGCAGTTCTTC. This codes for CASTKLIAGVYNEQFF.

The chain uses TRBV11-3 and TRBJ1-1; 7 bases agree with TRBD1. V was pared by 6 bases and J by 7 bases, with 11 bases of the junction left unmatched. There are 14 residues in the CDR3. CDR1 is SGHNT and CDR2 is YENEEA in the germline V gene. The CDR3 is CASSSGNRGGEAFF. DNA for the CDR3: TGTGCCAGCAGTAGCGGCAACAGGGGCGGTGAAGCTTTCTTT. Using reference TRBV11-3 and TRBJ1-1 for the parts outside the CDR3, the full variable domain is EAGVVQSPRYKIIEKKQPVAFWCNPISGHNTLYWYLQNLGQGPELLIRYENEEAVDDSQLPKDRFSAERLKGVDSTLKIQPAELGDSAVYLCASSSGNRGGEAFFGQGTRLTVV.

The chain carries TRBV10-1 and TRBJ2-7; 7 bases line up with TRBD2. The CDR3 has 14 amino acids. V lost 6 bases to trimming and J lost 7 bases; unmatched junction nucleotides: 12. Germline CDR1 is WNHNN and CDR2 is SYGVQD (reference sequence). DNA of the CDR3: TGCGCCAGCAGCAGGACCAGCGACGGGGGGGAGCAGTACTTC. The encoded protein is CASSRTSDGGEQYF.

The V call is TRBV7-8, the J call TRBJ2-4; 9 bases are shared with TRBD2. This CDR3 has 14 amino acids. The trim removed 7 bases at V and 7 bases at J, leaving 8 bases unmatched. Germline-derived CDR1 and CDR2 are SGHVS and FQNEAQ. CDR3 nucleotide sequence: TGTGCCAGCACCCTCTTAGCGGGAGAGAACATTCAGTACTTC. It yields the protein CASTLLAGENIQYF.

This clone was seen only a few times. The sample carries other DNA sequences with the same CDR3. V and J are TRBV20-1 and TRBJ1-1, with a tentative D call TRBD1 (5 bases). V was shortened by 3 bases and J by 5 bases, with 7 bases between the two germline ends. This CDR3 contains 11 residues. Germline V gene sequence: CDR1 DFQATT, CDR2 SNEGSKA (reference sequence). CDR3 sequence reads: CSARGGTEAFF. CDR3 DNA: TGCAGTGCTAGGGGGGGGACTGAAGCTTTCTTT.

The chain is built from TRBV5-4 and TRBJ1-2; 8 positions match TRBD1. This CDR3 has 15 amino acids. Trimming at V came to 0 bases and at J to 4 bases, leaving 5 bases not matched to a gene. Germline V gene sequence: CDR1 SGHNT, CDR2 YYREEE (reference sequence). The CDR3 region has the DNA TGTGCCAGCAGCTTGGGGGGACAGGCTTCCTATGGCTACACCTTC. Amino acid sequence: CASSLGGQASYGYTF.

V gene TRBV5-1 combines with J gene TRBJ2-7; 8 bases map to TRBD1. Germline assignment: CDR1 SGHRS and CDR2 YFSETQ. V trimming: 6 bases; J trimming: 3 bases; junction bases outside the gene matches: 5. The length of the CDR3 is 13 residues. CDR3 DNA: TGCGCCAGCACCTCTGGACAGGGCTACGAGCAGTACTTC. It encodes CASTSGQGYEQYF. Variable domain in full (rest from reference TRBV5-1 and TRBJ2-7): KAGVTQTPRYLIKTRGQQVTLSCSPISGHRSVSWYQQTPGQGLQFLFEYFSETQRNKGNFPGRFSGRQFSNSRSEMNVSTLELGDSALYLCASTSGQGYEQYFGPGTRLTVT.

CDR3 amino acids: CASSPVPGLGYTQYF. CDR3 in DNA: TGTGCCAGCAGCCCTGTCCCGGGACTAGGATATACGCAGTATTTT. The chain links TRBV7-8 to TRBJ2-3; 8 nucleotides line up with TRBD2. V trimming: 5 bases; J trimming: 7 bases; junction bases outside the gene matches: 11. The CDR3 is 15 amino acids. Germline V CDR1 and CDR2: SGHVS, FQNEAQ.

This chain joins TRBV5-5 and TRBJ2-5; D perhaps matches TRBD2 (6 bases). Per germline, CDR1 SGHKS and CDR2 YYEKEE (reference sequence). CDR3 length equals 13 residues. V was clipped by 2 bases and J by 5 bases, with 10 bases between them. The CDR3 DNA reads TGTGCCAGCAGCTTAGGCGGAGGGGAGACCCAGTACTTC. Amino acids: CASSLGGGETQYF.

V gene TRBV19 combines with J gene TRBJ1-5; D call uncertain. CDR1 LNHDA and CDR2 SQIVND come from the germline V gene (reference sequence). Between the trimmed V and J ends, which lost 1 base and 0 bases, there was a span of 22 bases. The CDR3 totals 20 residues. The CDR3 loop reads CASSIAGSAPAFYSNQPQHF. CDR3 nucleotides: TGTGCCAGTAGTATAGCGGGTTCGGCACCCGCGTTTTATAGCAATCAGCCCCAGCATTTT.

This clone showed up just once. The gene calls are TRBV29-1 and TRBJ2-7, with TRBD1 matching 7 bases. The CDR3 is 14 residues long. Germline lookup yields CDR1 SQVTM and CDR2 ANQGSEA. Trimming took 7 bases from V and 2 from J; bases not matched to a gene: 11. CDR3 loop: CSAIRDRRPYEQYF. CDR3 nucleotides: TGCAGCGCCATCCGGGACAGACGACCCTACGAGCAGTACTTC.